The rows below give T cell receptor beta chains drawn from one sample of a study of shared clonotypes between healthy human individuals. Clones were sequenced by immunoSEQ multiplex PCR, and TCRdb holds only the in-frame ones, with some missing. The sample shows roughly 2.5 million clones, 90% to 95% of them seen only once. What was sequenced was naive CD4+ T cells sorted from blood. All receptors come from a man younger than 35 in good health. Both conserved end residues are part of each CDR3. The D gene is left open where the match is weak. Not all rows give a size; the values are once, few, many and, for expanded clones, a class.

TRBV28	TRBJ1-5	15	-	TRBD1	CASSTTGNKNQPQHF	TGTGCCAGCAGTACGACAGGGAATAAAAATCAGCCCCAGCATTTT
TRBV18	TRBJ2-1	13	once	-	CASSPGRDNEQFF	TGTGCCAGCTCACCTGGCCGGGACAATGAGCAGTTCTTC
TRBV6-6	TRBJ2-7	15	-	TRBD1	CASSYPGQVTYEQYF	TGTGCCAGCAGTTACCCCGGACAGGTAACCTACGAGCAGTACTTC
TRBV5-1	TRBJ2-7	13	-	-	CASSIQLDYEQYF	TGCGCCAGCAGCATCCAACTAGATTACGAGCAGTACTTC
TRBV14	TRBJ2-7	15	-	-	CASSQDSGRVGEQYF	TGTGCCAGCAGCCAAGATTCAGGCAGGGTCGGCGAGCAGTACTTC
TRBV30	TRBJ2-1	13	-	-	CAWIPSGAIRQFF	TGTGCCTGGATCCCCTCCGGGGCGATCCGCCAGTTCTTC
TRBV30	TRBJ2-3	12	-	-	CAWTGRTDTQYF	TGTGCCTGGACAGGGAGGACAGATACGCAGTATTTT
TRBV19	TRBJ2-2	16	-	TRBD2	CASSPKGLAYTGELFF	TGTGCCAGTAGCCCGAAGGGACTAGCGTACACCGGGGAGCTGTTTTTT
TRBV7-6	TRBJ1-1	13	-	-	CASSPIMGTEAFF	TGTGCCAGCAGCCCTATTATGGGAACTGAAGCTTTCTTT
TRBV5-1	TRBJ2-4	15	-	TRBD1	CASQESGTGVHIQYF	TGCGCCAGTCAAGAATCCGGGACAGGGGTTCACATTCAGTACTTC
TRBV6-1	TRBJ1-1	14	-	-	CASNFGEVGSEAFF	TGTGCCAGCAATTTTGGGGAGGTTGGGTCTGAAGCTTTCTTT
TRBV5-1	TRBJ2-7	14	-	-	CASSLEPPAYEQYF	TGCGCCAGCAGCTTGGAGCCACCAGCCTACGAGCAGTACTTC
TRBV7-9	TRBJ1-2	13	-	-	CASSLVSGYGYTF	TGTGCCAGCAGCTTAGTAAGCGGGTATGGCTACACCTTC
TRBV30	TRBJ2-7	14	-	TRBD1	CAWSRYRGAYEQYF	TGTGCCTGGAGTAGGTACAGGGGGGCCTACGAGCAGTACTTC
TRBV7-2	TRBJ2-7	15	once	TRBD2	CASSTSGSGYYEQYF	TGTGCCAGCAGCACTAGCGGGAGTGGGTACTACGAGCAGTACTTC
TRBV6-6	TRBJ1-1	15	-	-	CASSSSGLMNTEAFF	TGTGCCAGCAGTTCGTCGGGGCTTATGAACACTGAAGCTTTCTTT